This T cell receptor beta chain was recorded in a study of response to subunit inactivated influenza vaccine. Study-level points and caveats: The authors suggested that few new T cells are recruited per seasonal influenza vaccination.

This clonotype was seen ten or more times. As yet, its antigen is unknown. V was clipped by 5 bases and J by 0 bases, with 14 bases between them. The CDR3 totals 15 residues. CDR1 is MDHEN and CDR2 is SYDVKM in the germline V gene. TCRdb processed the RT-PCR reads anew with MiXCR; each CDR3 protein has one entry. The profile covers about 180,000 distinct CDR3 sequences, with around 8.8% appearing a single time and approximately 11% taken by the ten largest. The TCR comes from a man aged 45-65 years who received an inactivated influenza vaccine. The V gene is TRBV28, the J gene TRBJ2-7; either TRBD1 or TRBD2 may supply D (5 bases each). The sequenced sample was non-naive T cells sorted from PBMCs, obtained on the day of vaccination. CDR3 nucleotides: TGTGCCAGCAGTAAACCCAGGGAGAGCTCCTACGAGCAGTACTTC. It specifies CASSKPRESSYEQYF.